This TCR beta chain was recovered during a study of naive and memory T cell subsets. Study-wide results and caveats: Naive repertoires, especially CD8, held a few larger clonotypes, possibly memory cells re-expressing CD45RA. Naive and memory repertoire findings lacked a ground truth for validation. Over 95% of naive TCR sequences appeared only once, unlike memory subsets. Diversity fell and Gini index rose from naive through CM, EM, EMRA.

This clonotype was seen a few times. What it binds is not known. An equimolar mix of two oligonucleotides served as the beta constant-region primer for TRBC1 and TRBC2. Ligated cDNA was amplified by four rounds of PCR with nested alpha and beta constant-region primers and SP2. One entry per CDR3 protein, called by TCRdb with MiXCR from the UMI-ligation and nested PCR reads. The profile shows under 150,000 distinct CDR3 sequences, approximately 20% of them singletons. The sequencing input was naive CD8+ T cells from blood. This receptor was taken from a human donor in good health.

CDR3 sequence: CATSFRLAGGEQYF. The CDR3 DNA reads as TGTGCCACCAGCTTCCGACTAGCGGGAGGCGAGCAGTACTTC. The chain combines TRBV15 with TRBJ2-7; 13 bases are shared with TRBD2. The CDR3 has 14 residues. V lost 5 bases and J lost 6; bases outside the gene matches: 4. Germline CDR1 is LNHNV and CDR2 is YYDKDF (reference sequence).